This T cell receptor beta chain is from a study of cytotoxic CD8 clonotypes in ibrutinib-treated CLL. Study-wide background: Response was recorded as partial in 25 or so patients and complete in 2; at median around 70 months, approximately 14 remained remitted and about 12 had progressed. Study-wide results and caveats: Against age-matched healthy donors, baseline clonality ran higher and tracked circulating CD8+ T-cell counts. Clonality rose at ibrutinib response and fell back toward baseline at progression.

Points on this clone: The antigen is not known.

The germline V and J ends were trimmed by 3 bases and 4 bases, with 15 bases remaining between them. The germline gives CDR1 MGHRA, CDR2 YSYEKL. The CDR3 has 15 amino acids. The data were produced by immunoSEQ multiplex PCR, yet TCRdb's version contains in-frame clones alone and is incomplete. Of some 200,000 clones in the sample, about 75% were seen once. V is TRBV4-1 and J is TRBJ2-5; D is perhaps TRBD2 (5 bases). The sample consisted of PBMCs, taken after 12 months of ibrutinib treatment. This clonotype was obtained from a human donor with chronic lymphocytic leukemia. This CDR3 reads CASSHRRGRRETQYF. The DNA of the CDR3 is TGCGCCAGCAGCCACCGTCGGGGTAGGCGAGAGACCCAGTACTTC.